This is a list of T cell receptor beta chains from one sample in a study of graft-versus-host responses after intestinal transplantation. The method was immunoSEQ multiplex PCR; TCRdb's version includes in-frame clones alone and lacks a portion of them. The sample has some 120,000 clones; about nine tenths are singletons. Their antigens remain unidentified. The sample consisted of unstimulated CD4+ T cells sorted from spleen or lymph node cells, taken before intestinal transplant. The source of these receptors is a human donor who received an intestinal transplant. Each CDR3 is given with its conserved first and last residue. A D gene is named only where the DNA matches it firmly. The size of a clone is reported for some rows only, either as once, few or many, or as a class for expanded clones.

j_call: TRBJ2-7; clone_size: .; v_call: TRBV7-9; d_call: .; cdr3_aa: CASSLYSRSYEQYF; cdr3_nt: TGTGCCAGCAGCTTATACTCTCGGTCCTACGAGCAGTACTTC
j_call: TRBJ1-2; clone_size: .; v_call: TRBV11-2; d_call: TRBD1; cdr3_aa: CASSSWTGSNYGYTF; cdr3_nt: TGTGCCAGCAGCTCCTGGACAGGGTCAAACTATGGCTACACCTTC
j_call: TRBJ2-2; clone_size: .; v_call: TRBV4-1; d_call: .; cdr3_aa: CASSQVFSDTGELFF; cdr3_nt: TGCGCCAGCAGCCAAGTCTTTTCGGACACCGGGGAGCTGTTTTTT
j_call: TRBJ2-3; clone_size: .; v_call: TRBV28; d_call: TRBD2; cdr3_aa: CASSHGLAGSTDTQYF; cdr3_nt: TGTGCCAGCAGCCATGGACTAGCGGGCAGCACAGATACGCAGTATTTT
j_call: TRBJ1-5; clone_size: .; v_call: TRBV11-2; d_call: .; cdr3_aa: CASSLQGNQPQHF; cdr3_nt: TGTGCCAGCAGCTTACAGGGCAATCAGCCCCAGCATTTT
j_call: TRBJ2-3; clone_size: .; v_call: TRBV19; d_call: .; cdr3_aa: CASSIGGGPVTDTQYF; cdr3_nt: TGTGCCAGTAGTATAGGAGGGGGACCTGTGACAGATACGCAGTATTTT
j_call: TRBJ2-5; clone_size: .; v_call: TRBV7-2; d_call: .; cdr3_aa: CASSPPHREEETQYF; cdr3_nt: TGTGCCAGCAGCCCTCCTCACAGGGAAGAAGAGACCCAGTACTTC
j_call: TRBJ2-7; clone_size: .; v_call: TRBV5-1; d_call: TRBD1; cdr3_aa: CASSHAQGQARNEQYF; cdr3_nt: TGCGCCAGCAGCCACGCCCAGGGACAGGCAAGGAACGAGCAGTACTTC
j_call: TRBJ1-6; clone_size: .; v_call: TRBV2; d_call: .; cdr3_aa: CASSEEGDSPLHF; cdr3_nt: TGTGCCAGCAGTGAAGAGGGGGATTCACCCCTCCACTTT
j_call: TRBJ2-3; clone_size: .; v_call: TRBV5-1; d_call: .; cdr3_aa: CASSLFRETDTQYF; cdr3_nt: TGCGCCAGCAGCTTGTTTAGGGAGACAGATACGCAGTATTTT
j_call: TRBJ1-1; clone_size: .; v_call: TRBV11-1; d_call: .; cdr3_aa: CASSLALGLNTEAFF; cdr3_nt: TGTGCCAGCAGCTTAGCGCTGGGGCTGAACACTGAAGCTTTCTTT
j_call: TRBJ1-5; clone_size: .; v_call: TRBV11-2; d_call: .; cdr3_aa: CASSLDPAQPQHF; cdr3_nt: TGTGCCAGCAGCTTAGACCCAGCGCAGCCCCAGCATTTT
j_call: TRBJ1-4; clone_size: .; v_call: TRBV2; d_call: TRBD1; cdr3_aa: CASILQGVQNEKLFF; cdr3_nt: TGTGCCAGCATTTTACAGGGGGTGCAGAATGAAAAACTGTTTTTT
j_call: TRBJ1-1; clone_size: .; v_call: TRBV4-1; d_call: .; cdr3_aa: CASSHLRGGNTEAFF; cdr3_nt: TGCGCCAGCAGCCACCTAAGGGGAGGGAATACTGAAGCTTTCTTT
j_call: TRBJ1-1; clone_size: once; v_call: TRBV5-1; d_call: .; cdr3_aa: CASSADMNTEAFF; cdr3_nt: TGCGCCAGCAGTGCGGACATGAACACTGAAGCTTTCTTT
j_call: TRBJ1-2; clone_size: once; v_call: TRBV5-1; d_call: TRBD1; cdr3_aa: CASSAGTGLGYTF; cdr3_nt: TGCGCCAGCAGCGCAGGGACAGGGCTCGGCTACACCTTC
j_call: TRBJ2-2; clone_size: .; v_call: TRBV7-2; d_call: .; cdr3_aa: CASSLRAPNTGELFF; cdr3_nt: TGTGCCAGCAGCTTGAGGGCCCCGAACACCGGGGAGCTGTTTTTT
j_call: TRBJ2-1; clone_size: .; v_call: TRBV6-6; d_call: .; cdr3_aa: CASNYPGGVRLNEQFF; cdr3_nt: TGTGCCAGCAACTACCCAGGAGGCGTACGTCTCAATGAGCAGTTCTTC
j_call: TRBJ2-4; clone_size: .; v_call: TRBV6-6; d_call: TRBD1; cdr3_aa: CASTRTGGANIQYF; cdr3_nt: TGTGCCAGCACGAGGACAGGGGGCGCGAACATTCAGTACTTC
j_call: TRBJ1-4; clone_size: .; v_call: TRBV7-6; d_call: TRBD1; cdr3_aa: CASSPRGGITNEKLFF; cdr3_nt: TGTGCCAGCAGCCCCAGAGGGGGCATAACTAATGAAAAACTGTTTTTT
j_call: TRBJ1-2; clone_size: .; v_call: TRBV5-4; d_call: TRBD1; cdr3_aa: CASSSGQGAQRYGYTF; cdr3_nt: TGTGCCAGCAGTTCGGGACAGGGGGCGCAGAGGTATGGCTACACCTTC
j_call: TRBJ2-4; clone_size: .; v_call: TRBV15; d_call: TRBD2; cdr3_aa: CATSRPSGGEGIQYF; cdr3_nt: TGTGCCACCAGCAGACCTAGCGGGGGAGAGGGCATTCAGTACTTC
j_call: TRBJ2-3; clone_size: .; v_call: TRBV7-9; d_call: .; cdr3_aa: CASSRPQDHQGDTQYF; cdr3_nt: TGTGCCAGCAGCCGCCCACAGGACCATCAGGGCGATACGCAGTATTTT
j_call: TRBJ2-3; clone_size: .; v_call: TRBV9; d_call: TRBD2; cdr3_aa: CASSDRTSGRTDTQYF; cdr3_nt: TGTGCCAGCAGCGATCGGACTAGCGGGAGGACAGATACGCAGTATTTT
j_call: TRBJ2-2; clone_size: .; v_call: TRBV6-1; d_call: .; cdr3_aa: CASRGLSGELFF; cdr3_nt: TGTGCCAGCAGGGGGCTTAGCGGGGAGCTGTTTTTT
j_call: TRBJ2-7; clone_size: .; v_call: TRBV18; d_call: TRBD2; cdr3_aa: CASSPTGGPPEQYF; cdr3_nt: TGTGCCAGCTCACCGACGGGAGGGCCGCCCGAGCAGTACTTC
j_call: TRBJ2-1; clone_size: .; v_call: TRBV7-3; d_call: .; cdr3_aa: CASSSDSTYNEQFF; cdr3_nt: TGTGCCAGCAGCTCTGACTCGACCTACAATGAGCAGTTCTTC
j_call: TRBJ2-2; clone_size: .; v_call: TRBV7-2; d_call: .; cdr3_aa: CASSLDHTIFTGELFF; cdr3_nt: TGTGCCAGCAGCTTAGATCACACCATTTTCACCGGGGAGCTGTTTTTT
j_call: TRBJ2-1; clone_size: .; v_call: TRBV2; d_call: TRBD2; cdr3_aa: CASSDPASGRANEQFF; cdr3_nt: TGTGCCAGCAGTGACCCCGCTAGCGGGAGGGCCAATGAGCAGTTCTTC
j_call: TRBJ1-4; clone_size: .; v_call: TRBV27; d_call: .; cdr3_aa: CASSPRWSATNEKLFF; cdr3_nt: TGTGCCAGCAGCCCGCGTTGGTCCGCAACTAATGAAAAACTGTTTTTT
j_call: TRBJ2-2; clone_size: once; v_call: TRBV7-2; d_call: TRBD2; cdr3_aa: CASSQRLAGGTGELFF; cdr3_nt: TGTGCCAGCAGCCAAAGACTAGCGGGGGGGACCGGGGAGCTGTTTTTT
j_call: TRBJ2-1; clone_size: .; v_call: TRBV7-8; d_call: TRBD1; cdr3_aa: CASSSERPGQGRHNEQFF; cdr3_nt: TGTGCCAGCAGCTCCGAAAGGCCGGGACAGGGGAGGCACAATGAGCAGTTCTTC
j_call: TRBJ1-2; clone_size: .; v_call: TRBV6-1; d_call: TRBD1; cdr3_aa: CASSADRGRNYGYTF; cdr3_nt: TGTGCCAGCAGTGCCGACAGGGGCCGCAACTATGGCTACACCTTC
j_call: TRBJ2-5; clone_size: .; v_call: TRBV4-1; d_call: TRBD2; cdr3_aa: CASSLAPSGTGETQYF; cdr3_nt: TGCGCCAGCAGTCTCGCTCCTAGCGGCACGGGGGAGACCCAGTACTTC
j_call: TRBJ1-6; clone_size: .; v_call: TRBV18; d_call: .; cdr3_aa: CASSPDSNNSPLHF; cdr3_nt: TGTGCCAGCTCACCGGACAGTAATAATTCACCCCTCCACTTT
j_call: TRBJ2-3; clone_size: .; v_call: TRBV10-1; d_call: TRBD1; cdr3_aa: CASSESGQPTDTQYF; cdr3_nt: TGCGCCAGCAGTGAGTCGGGACAGCCCACAGATACGCAGTATTTT